These T cell receptor beta chains were read from a single sample in a study of regulatory T cells in long-lasting Graves disease. TCRdb processed the multiplex PCR reads anew with MiXCR; each CDR3 protein has one entry. The data hold roughly 420,000 distinct CDR3 sequences, with about 14% observed a single time. The sequencing here drew on peripheral blood mononuclear cells (PBMCs), taken at new diagnosis, from a patient treated with antithyroid drugs. These receptors all stem from a female donor with Graves disease. Both conserved end residues are part of each CDR3. Each record gives: D gene, J gene, V gene, clone size, CDR3 DNA, CDR3 protein. The D gene is left open where the match is weak. Only some rows state a clone size, as once, few, many or a class for expanded clones.

d_call: NA
j_call: TRBJ2-7
v_call: TRBV29-1
clone_size: many
cdr3_nt: TGCAGCGTTGAAGAGTTAAACGAAGGGGGGCCAGGGTACGAGCAGTACTTC
cdr3_aa: CSVEELNEGGPGYEQYF

d_call: TRBD2
j_call: TRBJ2-1
v_call: TRBV6-2/TRBV6-3
clone_size: many
cdr3_nt: TGTGCCAGCAGTTACTCCGGACTAGCGGACACTCACCCCGGGTCCTACAATGAGCAGTTCTTC
cdr3_aa: CASSYSGLADTHPGSYNEQFF

d_call: NA
j_call: TRBJ1-2
v_call: TRBV6-5
clone_size: many
cdr3_nt: TGTGCCAGCAGTTTGAACTCGGATGGCTACACCTTC
cdr3_aa: CASSLNSDGYTF

d_call: NA
j_call: TRBJ1-2
v_call: TRBV4-3
clone_size: NA
cdr3_nt: TGCGCCAGCAGGCGTTACGGCGCAAACTATGGCTACACCTTC
cdr3_aa: CASRRYGANYGYTF

d_call: NA
j_call: TRBJ2-5
v_call: TRBV6-1
clone_size: many
cdr3_nt: TGTGCCAGCAGTGACCTACCGGGGACCCAGTACTTC
cdr3_aa: CASSDLPGTQYF

d_call: NA
j_call: TRBJ2-2
v_call: TRBV12-3/TRBV12-4
clone_size: NA
cdr3_nt: TGTGCCAGCAGTTTAGAGGGCGGGGCGAACACCGGGGAGCTGTTTTTT
cdr3_aa: CASSLEGGANTGELFF

d_call: NA
j_call: TRBJ2-2
v_call: TRBV6-1
clone_size: few
cdr3_nt: TGTGCCAGCAAAAACAGGGATACCGGGGAGCTGTTTTTT
cdr3_aa: CASKNRDTGELFF

d_call: TRBD1
j_call: TRBJ1-6
v_call: TRBV6-1
clone_size: many
cdr3_nt: TGTGCCAGCAGACAGGGGAGTTCACCCCTCCACTTT
cdr3_aa: CASRQGSSPLHF

d_call: TRBD2
j_call: TRBJ2-5
v_call: TRBV9
clone_size: NA
cdr3_nt: TGTGCCAGCAGCGAAGGGGCTAGCGGGGCCCAAGAGACCCAGTACTTC
cdr3_aa: CASSEGASGAQETQYF

d_call: NA
j_call: TRBJ2-1
v_call: TRBV9
clone_size: NA
cdr3_nt: TGTGCCAGCAGCGCAGAGGGGGTTGATGAGCAGTTCTTC
cdr3_aa: CASSAEGVDEQFF

d_call: TRBD2
j_call: TRBJ2-5
v_call: TRBV5-1
clone_size: many
cdr3_nt: TGCGCCAGCAGCTTGATGACTAGCGGGGGACAAGAGACCCAGTACTTC
cdr3_aa: CASSLMTSGGQETQYF

d_call: NA
j_call: TRBJ1-1
v_call: TRBV19
clone_size: NA
cdr3_nt: TGTGCCAGTAGCGATCGGCGGGAGATCCCGGCTGAAGCTTTCTTT
cdr3_aa: CASSDRREIPAEAFF

d_call: TRBD2
j_call: TRBJ2-6
v_call: TRBV28
clone_size: NA
cdr3_nt: TGTGCCAGCAGTTCCCGACTAGCGGGAGTTCCTGGGGCCAACGTCCTGACTTTC
cdr3_aa: CASSSRLAGVPGANVLTF

d_call: TRBD2
j_call: TRBJ2-7
v_call: TRBV7-2
clone_size: NA
cdr3_nt: TGTGCCAGCAGCTTAGCGGGGACTAGCGGGGGTTCCTACGAGCAGTACTTC
cdr3_aa: CASSLAGTSGGSYEQYF

d_call: NA
j_call: TRBJ2-1
v_call: TRBV7-2
clone_size: NA
cdr3_nt: TGCGCCAGCAGCCAGGGAAGAACCTTGAATGAGCAGTTCTTC
cdr3_aa: CASSQGRTLNEQFF

d_call: TRBD2
j_call: TRBJ2-1
v_call: TRBV28
clone_size: many
cdr3_nt: TGTGCCAGCAGTTTTGGGGGGGGTGAGCAGTTCTTC
cdr3_aa: CASSFGGGEQFF

d_call: NA
j_call: TRBJ1-1
v_call: TRBV7-8
clone_size: many
cdr3_nt: TGTGCCAGCAGCTCCCACCCTACCACAGGGCGAATGACTGAAGCTTTCTTT
cdr3_aa: CASSSHPTTGRMTEAFF

d_call: TRBD1
j_call: TRBJ1-1
v_call: TRBV9
clone_size: many
cdr3_nt: TGTGCCAGCAGCGTAGGTGGACAGGGACTATCCCCCGCTGAAGCTTTCTTT
cdr3_aa: CASSVGGQGLSPAEAFF

d_call: NA
j_call: TRBJ2-7
v_call: TRBV20-1
clone_size: many
cdr3_nt: TGCAGTGCTAGAGATGGAACAGGGTCGATCGGCGAGCAGTACTTC
cdr3_aa: CSARDGTGSIGEQYF

d_call: NA
j_call: TRBJ1-5
v_call: TRBV2
clone_size: many
cdr3_nt: TGTGCCAGCGCTTACCCCTCCAGGGACAATCAGCCCCAGCATTTT
cdr3_aa: CASAYPSRDNQPQHF

d_call: NA
j_call: TRBJ2-2
v_call: TRBV20-1
clone_size: NA
cdr3_nt: TGCAGTGCTGTGCCCTCTTTGGGAACCGGGGAGCTGTTTTTT
cdr3_aa: CSAVPSLGTGELFF

d_call: TRBD1
j_call: TRBJ1-3
v_call: TRBV5-5
clone_size: many
cdr3_nt: TGTGCCAGCAGCGTGGGCTTCGGGACAGGATTTTCTGGAAACACCATATATTTT
cdr3_aa: CASSVGFGTGFSGNTIYF

d_call: TRBD1
j_call: TRBJ2-3
v_call: TRBV7-2
clone_size: NA
cdr3_nt: TGTGCCAGCAGCTTATTAGGACAGGGGAAACCCACAGATACGCAGTATTTT
cdr3_aa: CASSLLGQGKPTDTQYF

d_call: TRBD1
j_call: TRBJ1-1
v_call: TRBV4-1
clone_size: few
cdr3_nt: TGCGCCAGCAGCCAAGAATGGACAGGGGACACTGAAGCTTTCTTT
cdr3_aa: CASSQEWTGDTEAFF

d_call: TRBD2
j_call: TRBJ2-7
v_call: TRBV28
clone_size: many
cdr3_nt: TGTGCCAGCAGGCCGACTAGCCGATGGGTCGAGCAGTACTTC
cdr3_aa: CASRPTSRWVEQYF

d_call: NA
j_call: TRBJ1-2
v_call: TRBV7-9
clone_size: many
cdr3_nt: TGTGCCAGCAGCTTAGGTCGGGGATCGGATGGCTACACCTTC
cdr3_aa: CASSLGRGSDGYTF

d_call: TRBD2
j_call: TRBJ2-1
v_call: TRBV12-3/TRBV12-4
clone_size: many
cdr3_nt: TGTGCCAGCAGTTTAGGTCTTAGCGGGGGGGGGAATGAGCAGTTCTTC
cdr3_aa: CASSLGLSGGGNEQFF

d_call: NA
j_call: TRBJ2-1
v_call: TRBV27
clone_size: NA
cdr3_nt: TGTGCCAGCAGTTTAAGGGGGAGTGGCTACAATGAGCAGTTCTTC
cdr3_aa: CASSLRGSGYNEQFF

d_call: TRBD1
j_call: TRBJ1-4
v_call: TRBV20-1
clone_size: many
cdr3_nt: TGCAGTGCTAGCCCCATGGACAGGGATAATGAAAAACTGTTTTTT
cdr3_aa: CSASPMDRDNEKLFF

d_call: TRBD2
j_call: TRBJ2-3
v_call: TRBV6-2/TRBV6-3
clone_size: many
cdr3_nt: TGTGCCAGCAGTTCACAGCGGGAGAAGGCCACAGATACGCAGTATTTT
cdr3_aa: CASSSQREKATDTQYF

d_call: TRBD1
j_call: TRBJ1-1
v_call: TRBV5-1
clone_size: many
cdr3_nt: TGCGCCAGTTATGGGGCGGACAGGTTGAACACTGAAGCTTTCTTT
cdr3_aa: CASYGADRLNTEAFF

d_call: NA
j_call: TRBJ2-1
v_call: TRBV12-3/TRBV12-4
clone_size: many
cdr3_nt: TGTGCCAGCAGTTTTAGTTTAAGTCTGTGGGCGCAGTTCTTC
cdr3_aa: CASSFSLSLWAQFF

d_call: NA
j_call: TRBJ2-7
v_call: TRBV20-1
clone_size: many
cdr3_nt: TGCAGTGCTAGAGGGGGACTCAGACTCTCTCTAAACGAGCAGTACTTC
cdr3_aa: CSARGGLRLSLNEQYF

d_call: NA
j_call: TRBJ2-3
v_call: TRBV7-2
clone_size: few
cdr3_nt: TGTGCCAGCAGCCAAAACCCGACGGCCGTCACAGATACGCAGTATTTT
cdr3_aa: CASSQNPTAVTDTQYF

d_call: TRBD2
j_call: TRBJ2-1
v_call: TRBV6-1
clone_size: many
cdr3_nt: TGTGCCAGCAGCCCTACTAGCGGGAGGGCCCTCTACAATGAGCAGTTCTTC
cdr3_aa: CASSPTSGRALYNEQFF